The 13 T cell receptor beta chains given below trace back to one sample, sequenced in a study of blood T cell repertoires in COVID-19. TCRdb's copy holds only in-frame clones and misses some; the assay was immunoSEQ multiplex PCR. Counted here are approximately 300,000 clones, around 88% occurring once; the ten biggest clones make up 0.95% to 1.5%. Material for sequencing was peripheral blood. The source of these receptors is a woman aged 45-65 years with acute or convalescent COVID-19.

V gene TRBV27 combines with J gene TRBJ1-1; 10 bases map to TRBD1. Per the germline V gene, CDR1 is MNHEY and CDR2 is SMNVEV (reference sequence). V was clipped by 5 bases and J by 3 bases; unmatched bases: 6. This CDR3 comprises 15 residues. The CDR3 DNA sequence: TGTGCCAGCAGTACCGGGACAGGGGATTACACTGAAGCTTTCTTT. Translated, it gives CASSTGTGDYTEAFF.

V is TRBV2 and J is TRBJ2-3; perhaps TRBD2 as D (6 bases). V was clipped by 7 bases and J by 3 bases, with 14 bases between them. Germline V CDR1 and CDR2: SNHLY, FYNNEI. CDR3 length: 14 amino acids. CDR3: CASTGVYVTDTQYF. The CDR3 nucleotides read TGTGCCAGCACGGGGGTGTATGTGACAGATACGCAGTATTTT.

This clone was detected once. The V and J genes are TRBV30 and TRBJ1-6; TRBD1 matches at 7 bases. The CDR3 totals 12 residues. From germline, CDR1 is GTSNPN and CDR2 SVGIG (reference sequence). V gave up 7 bases and J gave up 7 bases; unmatched junction bases: 4. The CDR3 loop is CAFDRENSPLHF. DNA for the CDR3: TGTGCCTTTGACAGGGAGAATTCACCCCTCCACTTT.

This chain joins TRBV28 and TRBJ1-2, with 10 positions matching TRBD1. The ends lost 8 bases at V and 7 bases at J; junction bases unmatched: 1. From germline, CDR1 is MDHEN and CDR2 SYDVKM. The CDR3 totals 11 residues. The CDR3: CASGTGVGYTF. CDR3 DNA: TGTGCCAGCGGGACAGGGGTTGGCTACACCTTC.

The chain uses TRBV6-5 and TRBJ2-5; the D gene is possibly TRBD1 (6 bases). The CDR3 spans 15 residues. Germline lookup yields CDR1 MNHEY and CDR2 SVGAGI. Trimming shortened V by 4 bases and J by 1 base, and 13 bases separated the two germline ends. CDR3: CASSSTGTFQETQYF. Written as DNA, the CDR3 is TGTGCCAGCAGTTCGACAGGAACTTTCCAAGAGACCCAGTACTTC.

This sequence joins TRBV25-1 and TRBJ1-6; D uncertain. From germline, CDR1 is MGHDK and CDR2 SYGVNS. The germline V and J ends were trimmed by 3 bases and 6 bases, with 12 bases remaining between them. CDR3 length equals 15 residues. This CDR3 reads CASSDYGAGNSPLHF. CDR3 sequence (DNA): TGTGCCAGCAGTGATTATGGTGCGGGTAATTCACCCCTCCACTTT.

The rearrangement links TRBV30 to TRBJ1-2; perhaps TRBD1 as D (6 bases). Trimming pared 1 base from V and 4 bases from J, leaving 10 bases between. Per the germline V gene, CDR1 is GTSNPN and CDR2 is SVGIG (reference sequence). The CDR3 extends over 13 amino acids. The CDR3 DNA is TGTGCCTGGAGTGCAGGGGTCGGCTATGGCTACACCTTC. Translating it yields CAWSAGVGYGYTF.

The rearrangement joins TRBV7-8 to TRBJ2-5; TRBD2 might be the D (5 bases). The germline V gene encodes CDR1 SGHVS and CDR2 FQNEAQ. V dropped 7 bases and J dropped 1 base, with 13 bases sitting between them. The CDR3 consists of 14 residues. The CDR3 region is CASTQRRIQETQYF. CDR3 coding DNA: TGTGCCAGCACCCAAAGGAGGATCCAAGAGACCCAGTACTTC.

This clone was counted once. The chain combines TRBV5-1 with TRBJ2-1; 9 positions agree with TRBD2. With 2 bases clipped from V and 6 bases from J, the junction kept 6 bases outside the gene matches. The V gene's germline CDR1 is SGHRS and CDR2 YFSETQ. The length of the CDR3 is 15 residues. CDR3 DNA: TGCGCCAGCAGCTTTTGGCGGGAGGGGCGCAATGAGCAGTTCTTC. It specifies CASSFWREGRNEQFF.

This chain links TRBV9 with TRBJ2-1, with 11 bases lining up with TRBD2. The CDR3 runs to 16 residues. Germline V gene sequence: CDR1 SGDLS, CDR2 YYNGEE. V lost 0 bases and J lost 6; bases outside the gene matches: 5. The CDR3 loop reads CASSVGLAGTLNEQFF. The CDR3 coding sequence is TGTGCCAGCAGCGTAGGACTAGCGGGAACCCTCAATGAGCAGTTCTTC.

The chain has TRBV9 and TRBJ2-7; 7 bases match TRBD1. CDR3 length: 13 residues. Germline lookup yields CDR1 SGDLS and CDR2 YYNGEE. The junction had 11 bases not matched to a gene; V was cut back by 4 bases and J by 10 bases. In nucleotides, the CDR3 is TGTGCCAGCAGCCCTCAGCCGGGGACAGAACAGTACGTC. Amino acid sequence: CASSPQPGTEQYV.

The chain links TRBV9 to TRBJ2-4; TRBD1 matches at 10 bases. This CDR3 is built from 15 residues. V lost 0 bases to trimming and J lost 8 bases; unmatched junction nucleotides: 5. Germline CDR1 SGDLS, CDR2 YYNGEE. In DNA form, the CDR3 reads TGTGCCAGCAGCGTAGCTGGGACAGGGGCGGACATTCAGTACTTC. Amino acid sequence: CASSVAGTGADIQYF.

The chain carries TRBV5-4 and TRBJ1-2; 8 positions match TRBD1. CDR1 is SGHNT, CDR2 YYREEE, per germline (reference sequence). V lost 3 bases, J lost 8 bases, and 9 bases stayed unmatched. This CDR3 comprises 14 residues. CDR3 sequence (DNA): TGTGCCAGCAGCTCTATAGACAGGGGTTACGGCTACACCTTC. Translated, it gives CASSSIDRGYGYTF. Full variable domain (remainder filled in from reference TRBV5-4 and TRBJ1-2): ETGVTQSPTHLIKTRGQQVTLRCSSQSGHNTVSWYQQALGQGPQFIFQYYREEENGRGNFPPRFSGLQFPNYSSELNVNALELDDSALYLCASSSIDRGYGYTFGSGTRLTVV.